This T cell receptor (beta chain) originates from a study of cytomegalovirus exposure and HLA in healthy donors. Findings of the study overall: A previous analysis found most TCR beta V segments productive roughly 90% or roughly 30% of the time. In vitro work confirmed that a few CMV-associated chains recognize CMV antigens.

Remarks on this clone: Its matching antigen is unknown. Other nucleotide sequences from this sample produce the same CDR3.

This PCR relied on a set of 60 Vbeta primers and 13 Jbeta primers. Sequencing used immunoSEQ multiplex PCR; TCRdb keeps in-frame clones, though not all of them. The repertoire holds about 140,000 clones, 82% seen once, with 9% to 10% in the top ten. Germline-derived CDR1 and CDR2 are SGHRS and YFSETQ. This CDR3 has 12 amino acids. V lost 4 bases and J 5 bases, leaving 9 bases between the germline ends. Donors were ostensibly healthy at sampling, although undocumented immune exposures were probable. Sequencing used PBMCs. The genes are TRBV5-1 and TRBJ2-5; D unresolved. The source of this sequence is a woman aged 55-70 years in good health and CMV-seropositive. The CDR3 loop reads CASSPPGETQYF. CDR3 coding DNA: TGCGCCAGCAGCCCCCCGGGTGAGACCCAGTACTTC.